Below, 10 T cell receptor beta chains from the same sample are listed, as sequenced in a study of long-term antiretroviral therapy in people with HIV. The run of the v3.0 immunoSEQ assay was at survey level. Profiled with immunoSEQ multiplex PCR; TCRdb holds only in-frame clones, not every one. The sample contains around 24,000 clones, roughly four fifths of which appear only once. Sequenced material: unsorted PBMCs, taken 0.4 years after starting antiretroviral therapy. These receptors were obtained from a man aged 50 to 59 with HIV.

The chain has TRBV7-2 and TRBJ2-1; D perhaps matches TRBD1 (5 bases). V lost 1 base and J lost 2, with 6 bases in between. Germline CDR1 is SGHTA and CDR2 is FQGNSA. The CDR3 contains 14 residues. In DNA form, the CDR3 reads TGTGCCAGCAGCTTAGGACAGACCTACAATGAGCAGTTCTTC. It yields the protein CASSLGQTYNEQFF.

CDR3 sequence: CAISDGTGVSGEQYF. The CDR3 DNA follows: TGTGCCATCAGTGACGGGACAGGGGTTAGCGGCGAGCAGTACTTC. This chain links TRBV10-3 with TRBJ2-7, with TRBD1 matching 10 bases. Trimming removed 3 bases from V and 6 bases from J; junction bases left unmatched: 8. CDR1 and CDR2 from the germline V gene are ENHRY and SYGVKD. This CDR3 is 15 amino acids long.

The chain joins TRBV5-5 to TRBJ1-5; the D gene is possibly TRBD1 (5 bases). Looked up from germline, CDR1 is SGHKS and CDR2 is YYEKEE (reference sequence). CDR3 length equals 15 residues. V lost 2 bases and J 7 bases, leaving 16 bases between the germline ends. The CDR3 protein is CASSFGDHLGQPQHF. The CDR3 DNA follows: TGTGCCAGCAGCTTTGGGGACCACTTGGGGCAGCCCCAGCATTTT.

This clone was seen once. V and J are TRBV11-3 and TRBJ2-3; D call uncertain. CDR1 SGHNT and CDR2 YENEEA come from the germline V gene. The CDR3 has 13 residues. V lost 4 bases, J lost 6 bases, and 11 bases lay in between. This CDR3 reads CASSSTFLDTQYF. CDR3 bases: TGTGCCAGCAGCTCGACGTTTCTGGATACGCAGTATTTT.

V gene TRBV30 combines with J gene TRBJ1-2; D remains ambiguous. This CDR3 comprises 16 residues. The ends were cut back, 2 bases at V and 0 bases at J, with 16 bases in the middle. The V gene's germline CDR1 is GTSNPN and CDR2 SVGIG (reference sequence). CDR3 bases: TGTGCCTGGAGTTCCCACCGGCAGGCTACTAACTATGGCTACACCTTC. Translating it yields CAWSSHRQATNYGYTF.

J is TRBJ1-2 and V is TRBV29-1; 10 bases are a match to TRBD1. V was pared by 5 bases and J by 4 bases, with 4 bases of the junction left unmatched. Germline assignment: CDR1 SQVTM and CDR2 ANQGSEA. The CDR3 runs to 13 residues. CDR3 DNA sequence: TGCAGCGTTCGACAGGGGGCGTCCTATGGCTACACCTTC. Amino acid sequence: CSVRQGASYGYTF.

The chain carries TRBV9 and TRBJ2-7; 8 positions agree with TRBD1. The CDR3 is made up of 15 amino acids. In germline, CDR1 is SGDLS, CDR2 YYNGEE. V lost 4 bases to trimming and J lost 1 base; unmatched junction nucleotides: 7. The CDR3 coding sequence is TGTGCCAGCAGCCCGACAGGGGTCTCTTCCTACGAGCAGTACTTC. Translating it yields CASSPTGVSSYEQYF.

V gene TRBV7-3 combines with J gene TRBJ2-1; D may be TRBD1 (7 bases). Germline V gene sequence: CDR1 SGHTA, CDR2 FQGTGA. Trimming stripped 5 bases from V and 12 bases from J, with 20 bases between. The CDR3 is 14 amino acids. CDR3 region: CASSSGQAGFGQFF. Here the CDR3 DNA reads TGTGCCAGCAGCAGCGGACAGGCGGGATTTGGGCAGTTCTTC.

The chain recombines TRBV28 with TRBJ1-5; D is perhaps TRBD1 (5 bases). The V and J ends lost 6 bases and 5 bases respectively, with 20 bases between them. This CDR3 has 16 amino acids. Looked up from germline, CDR1 is MDHEN and CDR2 is SYDVKM. The CDR3 region is CASSPNWSRGDQPQHF. The CDR3 coding sequence is TGTGCCAGCAGCCCCAACTGGTCCAGAGGGGATCAGCCCCAGCATTTT.

This rearrangement joins TRBV27 to TRBJ2-2; D unresolved. This CDR3 has 15 residues. V dropped 3 bases and J dropped 3 bases, with 11 bases sitting between them. Germline CDR1 is MNHEY and CDR2 is SMNVEV (reference sequence). The CDR3 sequence: CASSFRLGDTGELFF. The CDR3 DNA follows: TGTGCCAGCAGTTTTAGGCTAGGAGACACCGGGGAGCTGTTTTTT.